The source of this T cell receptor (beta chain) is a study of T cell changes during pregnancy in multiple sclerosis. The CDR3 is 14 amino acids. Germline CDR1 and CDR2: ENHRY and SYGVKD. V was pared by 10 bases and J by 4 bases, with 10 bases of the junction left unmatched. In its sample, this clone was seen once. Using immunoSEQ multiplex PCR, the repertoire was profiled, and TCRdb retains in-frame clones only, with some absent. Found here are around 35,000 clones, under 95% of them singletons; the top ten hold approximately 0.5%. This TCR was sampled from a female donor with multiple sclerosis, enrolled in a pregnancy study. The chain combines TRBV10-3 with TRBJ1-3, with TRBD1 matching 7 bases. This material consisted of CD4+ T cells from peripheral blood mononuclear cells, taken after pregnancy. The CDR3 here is CATGGQSAGNTIYF. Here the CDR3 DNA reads TGTGCCACAGGGGGACAGAGCGCCGGAAACACCATATATTTT.